The 19 T cell receptor beta chains reported below all come from one sample, sequenced in a study of blood T cell repertoires in COVID-19. Assay: immunoSEQ multiplex PCR; the TCRdb copy retains only in-frame clones and omits some. There are about 70,000 clones in the sample; around 87% occur only once, and roughly 5.6% lies in the top ten. Sequenced input: peripheral blood. All receptors come from a man between 50 and 59 years old with active COVID-19.

This clone was recorded a few times. CDR3 amino acids: CSVRGGRASGEGGTGELFF. The CDR3 nucleotides are TGCAGCGTTCGAGGAGGGAGGGCCTCGGGGGAAGGGGGCACCGGGGAGCTGTTTTTT. The chain employs TRBV29-1 and TRBJ2-2; tentative D call: TRBD2 (7 bases). The V gene lost 5 bases and the J gene lost 4 bases, with 29 bases spanning the gap. Germline CDR1 is SQVTM and CDR2 is ANQGSEA. The CDR3 covers 19 residues.

The rearrangement uses TRBV11-3 and TRBJ2-7; 8 nucleotides match TRBD2. Trimming removed 5 bases from V and 6 bases from J; junction bases left unmatched: 6. The CDR3 is 13 amino acids. Germline V gives CDR1 SGHNT, CDR2 YENEEA. In nucleotides, the CDR3 is TGTGCCAGCAGCCATTCCAGCGGGAGCGAGCAGTACTTC. It codes for CASSHSSGSEQYF.

The chain has TRBV5-1 and TRBJ2-3, with TRBD2 identical over 8 bases. The CDR3 is made up of 14 amino acids. V was clipped by 4 bases and J by 4 bases; unmatched bases: 5. The germline V gene has CDR1 SGHRS and CDR2 YFSETQ. DNA for the CDR3: TGCGCCAGCAGCCCTGGACTAGCTGCAGATACGCAGTATTTT. Amino acids: CASSPGLAADTQYF. Using reference TRBV5-1 and TRBJ2-3 for the parts outside the CDR3, the full variable domain is KAGVTQTPRYLIKTRGQQVTLSCSPISGHRSVSWYQQTPGQGLQFLFEYFSETQRNKGNFPGRFSGRQFSNSRSEMNVSTLELGDSALYLCASSPGLAADTQYFGPGTRLTVL.

The J gene is TRBJ2-3, the V gene TRBV2; no clear D. Trimming cost V 4 bases and J 4 bases, with 15 bases left between them. The germline gives CDR1 SNHLY, CDR2 FYNNEI. This CDR3 contains 15 residues. In DNA form, the CDR3 reads TGTGCCAGCAGTGTAGACTCGACTCACTCAGATACGCAGTATTTT. Translated, it gives CASSVDSTHSDTQYF.

The rearrangement links TRBV3-1 (or the pseudogene TRBV3-2) to TRBJ1-2; tentatively, D is TRBD1 (5 bases). Per germline, CDR1 LGHDT and CDR2 YNNKEL (reference sequence). This CDR3 has 13 amino acids. V lost 3 bases to trimming and J lost 4 bases, with 9 bases between them. In DNA form, the CDR3 reads TGTGCCAGCAGCCAGGACACCGGCTATGGCTACACCTTC. This codes for CASSQDTGYGYTF.

The chain carries TRBV12-3 or TRBV12-4 and TRBJ1-3; D call uncertain. This CDR3 spans 12 amino acids. The germline V and J ends were trimmed by 7 bases and 4 bases, with 8 bases remaining between them. The CDR3 bases are TGTGCCAGCACCCCTAGGGGAAACACCATATATTTT. It codes for CASTPRGNTIYF.

This chain uses TRBV19 with TRBJ2-7; TRBD2 is a possible D gene (6 bases). From germline, CDR1 is LNHDA and CDR2 SQIVND (reference sequence). V was clipped by 5 bases and J by 7 bases, with 15 bases between them. The length of the CDR3 is 13 residues. The CDR3: CASSGPGLKEQYF. CDR3 DNA: TGTGCCAGTAGTGGGCCGGGACTTAAGGAGCAGTACTTC. The full variable domain, its missing parts supplied by reference TRBV19 and TRBJ2-7, is DGGITQSPKYLFRKEGQNVTLSCEQNLNHDAMYWYRQDPGQGLRLIYYSQIVNDFQKGDIAEGYSVSREKKESFPLTVTSAQKNPTAFYLCASSGPGLKEQYFGPGTRLTVT.

V is TRBV4-3 and J is TRBJ2-1; 11 bases line up with TRBD2. Germline values: CDR1 LGHNA, CDR2 YSLEER. CDR3 length: 17 amino acids. V lost 4 bases, J lost 10 bases, and 15 bases stayed unmatched. This chain's CDR3 is CASSRSIPGTSGGEQFF. The CDR3 nucleotides are TGCGCCAGCAGCCGCTCCATCCCCGGGACTAGCGGCGGGGAGCAGTTCTTC.

The rearrangement uses TRBV5-1 and TRBJ2-3; D unclear. Germline V lookup: CDR1 SGHRS, CDR2 YFSETQ. V was shortened by 3 bases and J by 2 bases, with 13 bases between the two germline ends. The CDR3 has 15 amino acids. The CDR3: CASSSRPYSTDTQYF. The CDR3 DNA sequence: TGCGCCAGCAGCTCCCGCCCCTACTCCACAGATACGCAGTATTTT.

This chain connects TRBV28 to TRBJ2-2, with D unresolved. The germline V and J ends were trimmed by 5 bases and 0 bases, with 4 bases remaining between them. Germline V gives CDR1 MDHEN, CDR2 SYDVKM. The CDR3 length is 13 residues. CDR3 amino acids: CASSTTNTGELFF. The CDR3 nucleotides read TGTGCCAGCAGTACAACGAACACCGGGGAGCTGTTTTTT.

This clone was seen a single time. One end of the junction does not line up with germline, which may come from a read error. The chain carries TRBV29-1 and TRBJ2-4; 8 bases align to TRBD1. Per the germline V gene, CDR1 is SQVTM and CDR2 is ANQGSEA. The CDR3 extends over 12 amino acids. CDR3 DNA: TGCAGCGTGGACACAAACAGGGGGGTTAGGATCTTC. Amino acids: CSVDTNRGVRIF. Looking up the rest from reference TRBV29-1 and TRBJ2-4 gives the full variable domain: SAVISQKPSRDICQRGTSLTIQCQVDSQVTMMFWYRQQPGQSLTLIATANQGSEATYESGFVIDKFPISRPNLTFSTLTVSNMSPEDSSIYLCSVDTNRGVRIFGAGTRLSVL.

This clone has more than one count but fewer than ten. The rearrangement uses TRBV3-1 (or the pseudogene TRBV3-2) and TRBJ2-1, with a weak D call TRBD1 (5 bases). Per the germline V gene, CDR1 is LGHDT and CDR2 is YNNKEL (reference sequence). The V end was cut by 1 base, the J end by 10 bases, with 11 bases between. The CDR3 loop spans 13 amino acids. The CDR3 is CASSQVAQGEQFF. CDR3 nucleotides: TGTGCCAGCAGCCAAGTCGCCCAGGGCGAGCAGTTCTTC.

This sequence joins TRBV24-1 and TRBJ1-1; D perhaps matches TRBD1 (6 bases). Looked up from germline, CDR1 is KGHDR and CDR2 is SFDVKD. This CDR3 region has 14 residues. The V and J ends lost 4 bases and 6 bases respectively, with 14 bases between them. Here the CDR3 DNA reads TGTGCCACCAGTGACCCGGAGAGGACAGCTGAAGCTTTCTTT. This codes for CATSDPERTAEAFF.

The chain has TRBV9 and TRBJ2-1; 8 bases map to TRBD2. Germline CDR1 is SGDLS and CDR2 is YYNGEE. Losses at the gene ends were 4 bases for V and 7 bases for J; bases not matched to a gene: 13. This CDR3 is built from 16 residues. CDR3 nucleotide sequence: TGTGCCAGCAGCCCCGCGGGAGGTTATATAGAGAATGAGCAGTTCTTC. Residues: CASSPAGGYIENEQFF.

This clone appeared once. The chain combines TRBV7-2 with TRBJ1-2; weak D call: TRBD1 (6 bases). Germline V gene lookup returns CDR1 SGHTA and CDR2 FQGNSA. Trimming removed 4 bases from V and 7 bases from J, with 16 bases in between. CDR3 length: 14 residues. The CDR3 region is CASSSRDTGFGYTF. The CDR3 nucleotides are TGTGCCAGCAGCTCCAGAGATACAGGGTTTGGCTACACCTTC.

The chain has TRBV29-1 and TRBJ1-1; the D gene is possibly TRBD1 (5 bases). CDR1 and CDR2 (germline): SQVTM, ANQGSEA. The CDR3 is 15 amino acids. Between the trimmed V and J ends, which lost 7 bases and 2 bases, there was a span of 20 bases. CDR3 sequence: CSGGAPGASNTEAFF. As DNA, the CDR3 is TGCAGCGGCGGGGCGCCAGGCGCCTCCAACACTGAAGCTTTCTTT.

J is TRBJ1-2 and V is TRBV29-1, with D hard to call. The CDR3 contains 13 residues. Germline assignment: CDR1 SQVTM and CDR2 ANQGSEA. V was clipped by 8 bases and J by 2 bases, with 15 bases between them. The CDR3 region has the DNA TGCAGCTCCGGGGTAGTATCAAACTATGGCTACACCTTC. Its translation is CSSGVVSNYGYTF.

Only a few counts were recorded for this clone. V and J are TRBV18 and TRBJ2-1; D not resolved. This CDR3 region has 16 residues. Trimming left V 0 bases short and J 3 bases short, with 12 bases between. Germline loops: CDR1 KGHSH, CDR2 LQKENI. Written as DNA, the CDR3 is TGTGCCAGCTCACCACCTAGGCAGGCTTTCTACAATGAGCAGTTCTTC. Translating it yields CASSPPRQAFYNEQFF.

This rearrangement joins TRBV28 to TRBJ2-1; 13 bases map to TRBD2. The CDR3 totals 16 residues. The germline gives CDR1 MDHEN, CDR2 SYDVKM. With 5 bases clipped from V and 7 bases from J, the junction kept 8 bases outside the gene matches. The CDR3 protein is CASSPPGLAGKNEQFF. DNA of the CDR3: TGTGCCAGCAGTCCTCCGGGACTAGCGGGAAAAAATGAGCAGTTCTTC.